This TCR beta chain was found in a study of OX40 agonist ivuxolimab in advanced cancers. For the study at large: Dose-escalation subjects each had hepatocellular carcinoma, melanoma, renal cell or head and neck cancer.

This clone came up once. Its antigen is not identified. Findings and caveats of the study: On average, CD8+ T cells showed a greater number of expanded clones than CD4+. Some of the lowest clonal expansion was seen in partial responders at 0.1-3.0 mg/kg.

Produced via immunoSEQ multiplex PCR; TCRdb's table is partial and in-frame only. This table holds 90,000 to 150,000 clones, 80% to 90% found once. The source material was CD4+ or CD8+ T cells sorted from blood, sampled in a trial of the OX40 agonist ivuxolimab. The receptor was isolated from an adult with an advanced solid tumor such as melanoma, head and neck, liver or kidney cancer.

The CDR3 protein is CASSSGPTPSTDTQYF. Written as DNA, the CDR3 is TGTGCCAGCAGCTCGGGACCGACCCCGAGCACAGATACGCAGTATTTT. The chain couples TRBV5-8 to TRBJ2-3; D may match TRBD1 or TRBD2 (5 bases each). Trimming took 3 bases from V and 0 from J, leaving 14 bases between them. Germline values: CDR1 SGHTS, CDR2 YDEGEE. CDR3 length equals 16 residues.